The 30 T cell receptor beta chains listed next were all sequenced from one sample in a study of cytomegalovirus exposure and HLA in healthy donors. Both 60 Vbeta primers and 13 Jbeta primers went into the PCR. Generated by immunoSEQ multiplex PCR, the TCRdb table keeps only in-frame clones and is missing some. Of tens of thousands of clones in the sample, approximately 92% were seen once. The sequenced sample was PBMCs. Receptor source: a woman aged 30 to 39 in good health and CMV-seropositive.

This clone was found once. The gene calls are TRBV7-9 and TRBJ2-3; 9 bases are a match to TRBD2. The germline CDR1 and CDR2 sequences are SEHNR and FQNEAQ (reference sequence). V was clipped by 1 base and J by 4 bases; unmatched bases: 6. This CDR3 has 16 amino acids. For the CDR3, the DNA is TGTGCCAGCAGCTTAGTTAGCGGGAGTTATGCAGATACGCAGTATTTT. This codes for CASSLVSGSYADTQYF.

This chain connects TRBV10-2 to TRBJ1-2, with 8 bases lining up with TRBD1. The junction had 12 bases not matched to a gene; V was cut back by 2 bases and J by 10 bases. The CDR3 is 15 residues long. Germline CDR1 WSHSY, CDR2 SAAADI. In DNA, the CDR3 is TGCGCCAGCAGTGAGGCCCCCGGGCAGGGGGCGGACTACACCTTC. This translates into CASSEAPGQGADYTF.

This clone was observed once. V and J are TRBV5-4 and TRBJ2-7, with 15 bases identical to TRBD2. V trimming: 4 bases; J trimming: 6 bases; junction bases outside the gene matches: 17. The V gene's germline CDR1 is SGHNT and CDR2 YYREEE (reference sequence). The CDR3 has 19 residues. The CDR3 sequence is CASSLGLAGGPPALSEQYF. The CDR3 DNA sequence: TGTGCCAGCAGCCTCGGACTAGCGGGAGGGCCCCCGGCGTTGAGCGAGCAGTACTTC.

The chain employs TRBV11-2 and TRBJ2-7; a weak D match, TRBD1 (5 bases). Between the trimmed V and J ends, which lost 1 base and 5 bases, there was a span of 15 bases. CDR1 and CDR2 from the germline V gene are SGHAT and FQNNGV. The CDR3 extends over 15 amino acids. The CDR3 DNA reads TGTGCCAGCAGCTTAGCCACTGGCAGGGTAGACGAGCAGTACTTC. Protein sequence: CASSLATGRVDEQYF.

As concerns this clone: It is unclear where the CDR3 begins or ends on the DNA, so no DNA is shown, and the CDR3 is as TCRdb lists it. The V gene is TRBV6-6, the J gene TRBJ2-1; TRBD2, the table's D call, lacks a check against the DNA. The V gene's germline CDR1 is MNHNY and CDR2 SVGAGI (reference sequence). From its first to its last residue, the CDR3 has 13 amino acids. CDR3: CASSTSGSAGQFF.

The rearrangement joins TRBV6-5 to TRBJ2-1; 8 bases line up with TRBD2. J lost 6 bases, V lost 0 bases, and 7 bases had no gene match. CDR1 MNHEY and CDR2 SVGAGI come from the germline V gene. The CDR3 has 16 amino acids. CDR3 coding DNA: TGTGCCAGCAGTTACTCTTCAGCGGGAGTCCCCAATGAGCAGTTCTTC. Translation gives CASSYSSAGVPNEQFF.

The V gene is TRBV6-5, the J gene TRBJ2-7; TRBD2 matches 10 bases. Germline-derived CDR1 and CDR2 are MNHEY and SVGAGI. This CDR3 is 15 amino acids long. With V trimmed by 5 bases and J by 2 bases, 6 bases remained unmatched. The DNA for the CDR3 is TGTGCCAGCAGTAAAACCGGGACTAGCGCCTACGAGCAGTACTTC. The encoded protein is CASSKTGTSAYEQYF.

This chain joins TRBV7-9 and TRBJ2-1; TRBD2 aligns across 12 bases. V lost 5 bases to trimming and J lost 3 bases; unmatched junction nucleotides: 8. Germline V gene sequence: CDR1 SEHNR, CDR2 FQNEAQ (reference sequence). This CDR3 comprises 17 residues. The CDR3 DNA reads as TGTGCCAGCAGCCGTGAGACTAGCGGGAGTAACTACAATGAGCAGTTCTTC. Its translation is CASSRETSGSNYNEQFF. Full variable domain (missing parts from reference TRBV7-9 and TRBJ2-1): DTGVSQNPRHKITKRGQNVTFRCDPISEHNRLYWYRQTLGQGPEFLTYFQNEAQLEKSRLLSDRFSAERPKGSFSTLEIQRTEQGDSAMYLCASSRETSGSNYNEQFFGPGTRLTVL.

V is TRBV25-1 and J is TRBJ2-3, with 13 bases fitting TRBD2. V shed 6 bases, J shed 2 bases, and the junction held 5 bases outside the gene matches. The CDR3 sequence is 16 residues long. Germline V gives CDR1 MGHDK, CDR2 SYGVNS. The CDR3 protein is CASSTSGRASTDTQYF. The CDR3 DNA reads as TGTGCCAGCAGCACTAGCGGGAGGGCCTCCACAGATACGCAGTATTTT.

CDR3 protein: CASRKGLAGTTYEQYF. Written as DNA, the CDR3 is TGTGCCAGCAGAAAGGGACTAGCGGGTACAACCTACGAGCAGTACTTC. The chain couples TRBV13 to TRBJ2-7, with TRBD2 matching 12 bases. The trim removed 6 bases at V and 2 bases at J, leaving 8 bases unmatched. Germline values: CDR1 PRHDT, CDR2 FYEKMQ (reference sequence). The CDR3 runs 16 residues.

The rearrangement links TRBV9 to TRBJ1-2; TRBD1 matches 7 bases. V lost 4 bases and J lost 5; bases outside the gene matches: 8. Germline CDR1 reads SGDLS; CDR2 reads YYNGEE. The CDR3 is made up of 14 amino acids. DNA of the CDR3: TGTGCCAGCAGCTCAGGCCCAGGGGGGTATGGCTACACCTTC. This translates into CASSSGPGGYGYTF.

V gene TRBV15 combines with J gene TRBJ2-7, with D perhaps matching TRBD2 (6 bases). Trimming stripped 3 bases from V and 1 base from J, with 10 bases between. The CDR3 is 14 amino acids. Per the germline V gene, CDR1 is LNHNV and CDR2 is YYDKDF (reference sequence). As DNA, the CDR3 is TGTGCCACCAGCAGGGTGGGAGGTTCCTACGAGCAGTACTTC. Amino acid sequence: CATSRVGGSYEQYF.

This chain uses TRBV5-1 with TRBJ1-3, with a possible D match to TRBD1 (5 bases). From germline, CDR1 is SGHRS and CDR2 YFSETQ. The CDR3 sequence is 17 residues long. Trimming left V 0 bases short and J 1 base short, with 14 bases between. CDR3 DNA sequence: TGCGCCAGCAGCTTGGTCACAGGCATATATTCTGGAAACACCATATATTTT. This codes for CASSLVTGIYSGNTIYF. Variable domain in full (rest from reference TRBV5-1 and TRBJ1-3): KAGVTQTPRYLIKTRGQQVTLSCSPISGHRSVSWYQQTPGQGLQFLFEYFSETQRNKGNFPGRFSGRQFSNSRSEMNVSTLELGDSALYLCASSLVTGIYSGNTIYFGEGSWLTVV.

The chain carries TRBV5-6 and TRBJ2-1; D is unclear. V was trimmed by 4 bases and J by 3 bases, leaving 8 bases between them. CDR1 is SGHDT and CDR2 is YYEEEE in the germline V gene. CDR3 length: 13 amino acids. The CDR3 loop reads CASSPYHYNEQFF. CDR3 in DNA: TGTGCCAGCAGCCCCTACCACTACAATGAGCAGTTCTTC.

The J gene is TRBJ1-2, the V gene TRBV10-1; D may be TRBD1 (6 bases). From germline, CDR1 is WNHNN and CDR2 SYGVQD (reference sequence). V gave up 8 bases and J gave up 2 bases, with 12 bases separating them. This CDR3 region has 13 residues. In DNA form, the CDR3 reads TGCGCCAGCGGGAGGGACACCAACTATGGCTACACCTTC. Translation gives CASGRDTNYGYTF.

The chain recombines TRBV7-9 with TRBJ1-5, with 8 bases fitting TRBD1. With V trimmed by 1 base and J by 5 bases, 16 bases remained unmatched. The germline CDR1 and CDR2 sequences are SEHNR and FQNEAQ (reference sequence). The CDR3 runs to 19 residues. The CDR3 loop reads CASSLGRGQGGVFDQPQHF. DNA for the CDR3: TGTGCCAGCAGCTTAGGTCGAGGACAGGGTGGGGTGTTTGATCAGCCCCAGCATTTT.

This clone showed up just once. This sequence joins TRBV2 and TRBJ1-2; D gene uncertain. The CDR3 is 15 residues long. Germline CDR1 SNHLY, CDR2 FYNNEI. Trimming removed 2 bases from V and 11 bases from J, with 21 bases in between. CDR3: CASSENVGGASSYTF. In nucleotides, the CDR3 is TGTGCCAGCAGTGAAAATGTGGGAGGCGCCTCGAGTTACACCTTC. The whole variable domain, filled in from reference TRBV2 and TRBJ1-2, reads EPEVTQTPSHQVTQMGQEVILRCVPISNHLYFYWYRQILGQKVEFLVSFYNNEISEKSEIFDDQFSVERPDGSNFTLKIRSTKLEDSAMYFCASSENVGGASSYTFGSGTRLTVV.

This clone was seen a single time. The rearrangement uses TRBV4-1 and TRBJ2-2, with D perhaps matching TRBD1 (6 bases). V shed 2 bases and J shed 13 bases, with 17 bases lying between them. This CDR3 contains 14 residues. Germline V gene data show CDR1 as MGHRA and CDR2 as YSYEKL. Written as DNA, the CDR3 is TGCGCCAGCAGCCAATTACAACAAGGACAGTGGCTGTTTTTT. Its translation: CASSQLQQGQWLFF.

This clone was observed a few times. The chain is built from TRBV30 and TRBJ1-5; 7 bases agree with TRBD1. This CDR3 has 13 residues. V was clipped by 2 bases and J by 5 bases; unmatched bases: 3. Germline CDR1 is GTSNPN and CDR2 is SVGIG (reference sequence). The CDR3 DNA reads as TGTGCCTGGAGTTCTGACAGGGATCAGCCCCAGCATTTT. Encoded protein: CAWSSDRDQPQHF.

The chain joins TRBV6-5 to TRBJ1-1, with D tentatively TRBD1 (5 bases). Germline lookup yields CDR1 MNHEY and CDR2 SVGAGI. This CDR3 contains 12 residues. Deletions cut 6 bases from V and 4 bases from J, with 9 bases between. In DNA, the CDR3 is TGTGCCAGCAGCCCGGGGGGCACTGAAGCTTTCTTT. This encodes CASSPGGTEAFF.

The rearrangement uses TRBV7-3 and TRBJ2-5; the match to TRBD2 covers 8 bases. CDR1 is SGHTA, CDR2 FQGTGA, per germline. Germline trimming cut 2 bases from V and 4 bases from J; bases unmatched to any gene: 9. The CDR3 has 16 amino acids. The CDR3 sequence is CASSLGRGLAGETQYF. The CDR3 coding sequence is TGTGCCAGCAGCTTAGGCCGCGGGCTAGCGGGAGAGACCCAGTACTTC.

V gene TRBV5-1 combines with J gene TRBJ1-2; D not resolved. CDR1 is SGHRS, CDR2 YFSETQ, per germline. V lost 2 bases and J lost 3, with 14 bases in between. This CDR3 is 15 amino acids long. Written as DNA, the CDR3 is TGCGCCAGCAGCTTAGAAGTTCGGGAGCACTATGGCTACACCTTC. It yields the protein CASSLEVREHYGYTF.

CDR3 bases: TGCGCCAGCAGCTTGGGGGAGGGCCCTTACAATGAGCAGTTCTTC. Translated, it gives CASSLGEGPYNEQFF. The chain combines TRBV5-1 with TRBJ2-1; 7 bases align to TRBD2. The J segment lost 4 bases and the V segment lost 0 bases, leaving 4 bases of the junction unmatched. Per germline, CDR1 SGHRS and CDR2 YFSETQ. The CDR3 is made up of 15 amino acids.

This chain joins TRBV6-5 and TRBJ1-2; maybe TRBD1 (6 bases). The CDR3 is 14 amino acids. V lost 0 bases, J lost 1 base, and 6 bases lay in between. Per the germline V gene, CDR1 is MNHEY and CDR2 is SVGAGI. CDR3 sequence reads: CASSYSQGNYGYTF. CDR3 nucleotide sequence: TGTGCCAGCAGTTACTCACAGGGTAACTATGGCTACACCTTC.

This rearrangement joins TRBV28 to TRBJ2-7; D unclear. CDR1 is MDHEN, CDR2 SYDVKM, per germline. The CDR3 spans 10 residues. The V and J ends lost 8 bases and 3 bases respectively, with 5 bases between them. The CDR3 DNA sequence: TGTGCCAGCGGCTTCTACGAGCAGTACTTC. As protein: CASGFYEQYF.

As DNA, the CDR3 is TGTGCCAGCAGCTACCCCGAAAGACAGATCTACGAGCAGTACTTC. It translates to CASSYPERQIYEQYF. J is TRBJ2-7 and V is TRBV7-9; tentative D call: TRBD1 (5 bases). Germline assignment: CDR1 SEHNR and CDR2 FQNEAQ (reference sequence). V was cut by 4 bases and J by 3 bases, with 16 bases left in between. The CDR3 is 15 residues long. The entire variable domain, with the rest obtained from reference TRBV7-9 and TRBJ2-7, is as follows: DTGVSQNPRHKITKRGQNVTFRCDPISEHNRLYWYRQTLGQGPEFLTYFQNEAQLEKSRLLSDRFSAERPKGSFSTLEIQRTEQGDSAMYLCASSYPERQIYEQYFGPGTRLTVT.

The V and J genes are TRBV4-1 and TRBJ2-7; D call uncertain. CDR1 and CDR2 (germline): MGHRA, YSYEKL. The ends were cut back, 0 bases at V and 2 bases at J, with 5 bases in the middle. This CDR3 spans 13 amino acids. The DNA of the CDR3 is TGCGCCAGCAGCCAAGAGTTCACCTACGAGCAGTACTTC. Its translation: CASSQEFTYEQYF.

The chain uses TRBV28 and TRBJ1-1, with 9 nucleotides matching TRBD1. The CDR3 totals 14 residues. Trimming removed 5 bases from V and 11 bases from J; junction bases left unmatched: 12. Germline CDR1 and CDR2: MDHEN and SYDVKM. In DNA form, the CDR3 reads TGTGCCAGCAGTCCTCTGGGGACAGGGACTAATGCTTTCTTT. Protein: CASSPLGTGTNAFF.

CDR3 in amino acids: CASSGGLAGGRSSYNEQFF. DNA for the CDR3: TGTGCCAGCAGTGGGGGACTAGCGGGAGGCCGAAGCTCCTACAATGAGCAGTTCTTC. The gene calls are TRBV6-1 and TRBJ2-1, with TRBD2 matching 15 bases. V shed 4 bases, J shed 0 bases, and the junction held 7 bases outside the gene matches. CDR1 and CDR2 from the germline V gene are MNHNS and SASEGT. The CDR3 is made up of 19 amino acids.

The chain links TRBV19 to TRBJ1-1, with 7 nucleotides matching TRBD1. Germline-derived CDR1 and CDR2 are LNHDA and SQIVND (reference sequence). The CDR3 runs to 14 residues. V was clipped by 1 base and J by 3 bases; unmatched bases: 2. The CDR3 DNA is TGTGCCAGTAGTATAGCCGGGACAGACACTGAAGCTTTCTTT. Its translation: CASSIAGTDTEAFF.